The 21 T cell receptor beta chains listed next were all sequenced from one sample in a study of cytomegalovirus exposure and HLA in healthy donors. With 60 Vbeta and 13 Jbeta primers, the PCR was carried out. Profiling relied on immunoSEQ multiplex PCR, and the TCRdb table lists in-frame clones only, not all of them. The sample holds about 170,000 clones; 76% are singletons and the top ten take about 0.69%. The sample taken for sequencing was PBMCs. The origin of the receptors is a female donor in good health and CMV-seronegative.

This clone was seen just once. The CDR3 region is CASTIPLWPGLSFYNSPLHF. CDR3 bases: TGTGCCAGCACCATCCCCCTGTGGCCGGGACTGAGCTTCTATAATTCACCCCTCCACTTT. The chain has TRBV7-3 and TRBJ1-6; D is perhaps TRBD1 (5 bases). Germline CDR1 is SGHTA and CDR2 is FQGTGA. This CDR3 contains 20 residues. Trimming shortened V by 7 bases and J by 3 bases, and 28 bases separated the two germline ends.

Worth noting for this clone: Because the CDR3 is missing its conserved closing phenylalanine or tryptophan, this is likely a read error. The DNA is omitted, as the CDR3 cannot be located on it reliably, and the CDR3 follows TCRdb's listing. V gene TRBV21-1 combines with J gene TRBJ2-7; TRBD1, the table's D call, lacks a check against the DNA. TRBV21-1 is an annotated pseudogene. The CDR3 comprises 10 residues, both ends counted. The CDR3 sequence: CASSKGDRQG.

Written as DNA, the CDR3 is TGTGCCAGCAGTTCCCATGGCACAGATACGCAGTATTTT. Translation: CASSSHGTDTQYF. The chain employs TRBV2 and TRBJ2-3; no definite D call. Germline CDR1 reads SNHLY; CDR2 reads FYNNEI. V gave up 5 bases and J gave up 1 base, with 7 bases separating them. The length of the CDR3 is 13 residues.

The J gene is TRBJ2-3, the V gene TRBV28; 8 bases map to TRBD2. The CDR3 consists of 11 residues. CDR1 and CDR2 (germline): MDHEN, SYDVKM. V dropped 6 bases and J dropped 11; count of bases not matched to a gene: 4. The CDR3: CASRSGSGQYF. CDR3 nucleotides: TGTGCCAGCAGAAGCGGGAGTGGGCAGTATTTT.

V usage is TRBV5-1 and J usage is TRBJ2-1; D remains ambiguous. Trimming stripped 7 bases from V and 7 bases from J, with 15 bases between. The CDR3 is made up of 13 amino acids. From germline, CDR1 is SGHRS and CDR2 YFSETQ. CDR3: CASSLEPQNEQFF. Here the CDR3 DNA reads TGCGCCAGCTCGCTAGAACCTCAAAATGAGCAGTTCTTC.

The rearrangement links TRBV18 to TRBJ2-5; a weak D match, TRBD2 (6 bases). The length of the CDR3 is 17 residues. Trimming left V 3 bases short and J 5 bases short, with 22 bases between. The germline V gene has CDR1 KGHSH and CDR2 LQKENI. CDR3 sequence: CASSPMTSVYGNETQYF. Written as DNA, the CDR3 is TGTGCCAGCTCACCCATGACTAGTGTTTACGGGAACGAGACCCAGTACTTC.

The chain uses TRBV9 and TRBJ1-2, with 8 bases aligning to TRBD1. CDR1 SGDLS and CDR2 YYNGEE come from the germline V gene. V trimming: 3 bases; J trimming: 5 bases; junction bases outside the gene matches: 3. The CDR3 has 13 residues. CDR3 region: CASSGRTGYGYTF. The CDR3 nucleotides are TGTGCCAGCAGCGGTAGGACAGGGTATGGCTACACCTTC.

V is TRBV13 and J is TRBJ2-7, with D possibly TRBD1 on 6 matching bases. The germline V and J ends were trimmed by 4 bases and 3 bases, with 13 bases remaining between them. The CDR3 sequence is 14 residues long. CDR1 is PRHDT, CDR2 FYEKMQ, per germline (reference sequence). The CDR3 protein is CASSSDRENYEQYF. CDR3 DNA: TGTGCCAGCAGCTCGGACAGAGAAAACTACGAGCAGTACTTC.

This clone was observed a few times. The V and J genes are TRBV4-2 and TRBJ2-5; 7 nucleotides line up with TRBD1. Trimming cost V 1 base and J 2 bases; bases outside gene matches: 4. CDR3 length: 15 amino acids. The germline V gene encodes CDR1 LGHNA and CDR2 YNFKEQ. CDR3 sequence reads: CASSQGGGLQETQYF. The CDR3 region has the DNA TGTGCCAGCAGCCAAGGAGGGGGCTTACAAGAGACCCAGTACTTC.

CDR3 sequence: CSVGRMSTGELFF. The CDR3 coding sequence is TGCAGCGTTGGGAGAATGTCCACCGGGGAGCTGTTTTTT. This rearrangement joins TRBV29-1 to TRBJ2-2; D is unclear. CDR1 and CDR2 from the germline V gene are SQVTM and ANQGSEA. The CDR3 is 13 amino acids. Trimming pared 4 bases from V and 4 bases from J, leaving 10 bases between.

The chain combines TRBV2 with TRBJ2-3, with D possibly matching TRBD1 (6 bases). The germline V gene encodes CDR1 SNHLY and CDR2 FYNNEI. The CDR3 is made up of 14 amino acids. Trimming pared 2 bases from V and 7 bases from J, leaving 13 bases between. The chain's CDR3 is CASSEFTGHNTQYF. CDR3 DNA: TGTGCCAGCAGTGAATTTACGGGACATAATACGCAGTATTTT.

V gene TRBV19 combines with J gene TRBJ2-7; D is perhaps TRBD2 (6 bases). Trimming removed 3 bases at V and 3 bases at J, with 12 bases between. The CDR3 length is 14 residues. Germline V gene sequence: CDR1 LNHDA, CDR2 SQIVND (reference sequence). CDR3 residues: CASSIGGAGYEQYF. CDR3 nucleotide sequence: TGTGCCAGTAGTATCGGAGGGGCCGGCTACGAGCAGTACTTC. The variable domain in full, with the rest retrieved from reference TRBV19 and TRBJ2-7, is DGGITQSPKYLFRKEGQNVTLSCEQNLNHDAMYWYRQDPGQGLRLIYYSQIVNDFQKGDIAEGYSVSREKKESFPLTVTSAQKNPTAFYLCASSIGGAGYEQYFGPGTRLTVT.

The V call is TRBV5-1, the J call TRBJ2-2, with D possibly TRBD2 on 6 matching bases. Germline V gene data show CDR1 as SGHRS and CDR2 as YFSETQ. CDR3 length: 16 residues. V was trimmed by 4 bases and J by 1 base, leaving 14 bases between them. Written as DNA, the CDR3 is TGCGCCAGCAGCGCTCTGGGAGCGGGGAACACCGGGGAGCTGTTTTTT. Its protein is CASSALGAGNTGELFF.

This clone was observed once. J is TRBJ1-1 and V is TRBV18, with 7 nucleotides matching TRBD1. Germline V gene data show CDR1 as KGHSH and CDR2 as LQKENI. This CDR3 contains 16 residues. With 6 bases clipped from V and 1 base from J, the junction kept 11 bases outside the gene matches. CDR3: CASSRRDRVTNTEAFF. The CDR3 region has the DNA TGTGCCAGCTCGCGTCGCGACAGGGTAACGAACACTGAAGCTTTCTTT.

The rearrangement joins TRBV4-1 to TRBJ2-6, with D unresolved. CDR3 length equals 16 residues. V dropped 6 bases and J dropped 0 bases, with 12 bases sitting between them. Per germline, CDR1 MGHRA and CDR2 YSYEKL. The CDR3 DNA follows: TGCGCCAGCAGTCCTCCGGTTATCTCTGGGGCCAACGTCCTGACTTTC. This translates into CASSPPVISGANVLTF.

The sample holds a few counts of this clone. The chain links TRBV6-8 to TRBJ1-1, with 8 nucleotides matching TRBD1. V gave up 4 bases and J gave up 2 bases; unmatched junction bases: 3. The V gene's germline CDR1 is MNHGY and CDR2 SAAAGT. The CDR3 runs 14 residues. The DNA of the CDR3 is TGTGCCAGCAGTTTCGACAGGGGAAACACTGAAGCTTTCTTT. Amino acid sequence: CASSFDRGNTEAFF.

Comment on this clone: At one end the junction does not follow the germline gene, possibly because of a read error. This rearrangement joins TRBV29-1 to TRBJ2-7; 14 bases fit TRBD2. CDR1 and CDR2 (germline): SQVTM, ANQGSEA. This CDR3 has 14 amino acids. The DNA for the CDR3 is TGCAGCGTCGCGGGACTAGCGGGAGTATACGGGCAGTACTTC. Residues: CSVAGLAGVYGQYF.

This chain connects TRBV18 to TRBJ2-1; tentative D call: TRBD2 (5 bases). The CDR3 consists of 15 residues. V lost 3 bases and J lost 0, with 9 bases in between. The V gene's germline CDR1 is KGHSH and CDR2 LQKENI. CDR3 DNA: TGTGCCAGCTCACCGTCCGGGGTCTCCTACAATGAGCAGTTCTTC. It is translated as CASSPSGVSYNEQFF.

This clone was counted a few times. The DNA of the CDR3 is TGCGCCAGCAGCTTGGGGACAGGACCCAGCAATCAGCCCCAGCATTTT. The encoded protein is CASSLGTGPSNQPQHF. The chain has TRBV5-1 and TRBJ1-5; 7 bases align to TRBD1. CDR1 and CDR2 (germline): SGHRS, YFSETQ. This CDR3 has 16 amino acids. V gave up 0 bases and J gave up 1 base; unmatched junction bases: 4.

The genes are TRBV18 and TRBJ2-7; D is possibly TRBD2 (6 bases). Germline CDR1 is KGHSH and CDR2 is LQKENI. The ends were cut back, 6 bases at V and 7 bases at J, with 13 bases in the middle. This CDR3 has 12 residues. The CDR3 nucleotides read TGTGCCAGCTCCCTCGGGACTGAAGAGCAGTACTTC. This encodes CASSLGTEEQYF.

The chain is built from TRBV27 and TRBJ2-4, with D possibly TRBD1 on 5 matching bases. V lost 8 bases and J 8 bases, leaving 25 bases between the germline ends. This CDR3 region has 16 residues. Germline assignment: CDR1 MNHEY and CDR2 SMNVEV (reference sequence). Here the CDR3 reads CASPVAQVPRWDIQYF. CDR3 sequence (DNA): TGTGCCAGCCCGGTGGCACAGGTCCCTCGTTGGGACATTCAGTACTTC.